Presented here are 20 T cell receptor beta chains from one specimen sequenced in a study of blood T cell repertoires in COVID-19. Sequencing used immunoSEQ multiplex PCR; TCRdb keeps in-frame clones, though not all of them. The sample carries fewer than 75,000 clones, 89% recorded once. Material: peripheral blood. All receptors come from a man in his fifties or sixties with acute or convalescent COVID-19.

The rearrangement joins TRBV2 to TRBJ2-1; D call uncertain. The CDR3 consists of 11 residues. The germline V and J ends were trimmed by 5 bases and 9 bases, with 8 bases remaining between them. The germline V gene encodes CDR1 SNHLY and CDR2 FYNNEI. The CDR3, as DNA: TGTGCCAGCAGTCAAAAACTTGAGCAGTTCTTC. This gives the protein CASSQKLEQFF.

This clone was seen only a few times. J is TRBJ1-2 and V is TRBV27, with 10 bases matching TRBD1. This CDR3 is 14 amino acids long. J was trimmed by 8 bases and V by 4 bases; bases with no gene match: 7. Germline V gene sequence: CDR1 MNHEY, CDR2 SMNVEV (reference sequence). CDR3: CASSSGTGVRGYTF. The CDR3 coding sequence is TGTGCCAGCAGTTCTGGGACAGGGGTCCGGGGCTACACCTTC.

This chain links TRBV21-1 with TRBJ2-6; the D call TRBD2 from the table was never checked on the DNA. TRBV21-1 is shown as a pseudogene. This CDR3 spans 17 amino acids. CDR3 nucleotides: TGTGCCAGCAGCACCCGGGAAGGGAAACCTGGGGCCAACGTCCTGACTTTC. As protein: CASSTREGKPGANVLTF.

The CDR3 reads CASSFLDGLSTNEKLFF. DNA for the CDR3: TGTGCCAGCAGTTTTCTAGACGGACTCTCGACTAATGAAAAACTGTTTTTT. The chain carries TRBV27 and TRBJ1-4, with D uncertain. V lost 3 bases to trimming and J lost 2 bases, with 16 bases between them. The CDR3 totals 17 residues. The germline gives CDR1 MNHEY, CDR2 SMNVEV (reference sequence).

The chain carries TRBV19 and TRBJ2-3, with a tentative D call TRBD1 (6 bases). V dropped 5 bases and J dropped 4 bases, with 19 bases sitting between them. The CDR3 runs 16 residues. Germline V gene lookup returns CDR1 LNHDA and CDR2 SQIVND (reference sequence). CDR3 in DNA: TGTGCCAGTAGTCCCGCCTTTACAGGGCACTCAGATACGCAGTATTTT. Translation gives CASSPAFTGHSDTQYF. The full variable domain, in which reference TRBV19 and TRBJ2-3 provide the parts outside the CDR3, is DGGITQSPKYLFRKEGQNVTLSCEQNLNHDAMYWYRQDPGQGLRLIYYSQIVNDFQKGDIAEGYSVSREKKESFPLTVTSAQKNPTAFYLCASSPAFTGHSDTQYFGPGTRLTVL.

V and J are TRBV19 and TRBJ1-2, with 9 nucleotides matching TRBD1. Germline V lookup: CDR1 LNHDA, CDR2 SQIVND (reference sequence). V shed 6 bases, J shed 7 bases, and the junction held 12 bases outside the gene matches. This CDR3 has 15 residues. This CDR3 reads CASSARWTGDFGYTF. The CDR3 DNA reads TGTGCCAGTAGCGCCCGGTGGACAGGGGACTTTGGCTACACCTTC.

V usage is TRBV5-1 and J usage is TRBJ2-5; D possibly corresponds to TRBD2 (5 bases). This CDR3 spans 13 amino acids. V lost 5 bases and J 3 bases, leaving 11 bases between the germline ends. Germline loops: CDR1 SGHRS, CDR2 YFSETQ. The CDR3 sequence is CASRSDWKETQYF. The DNA for the CDR3 is TGCGCCAGCAGATCGGACTGGAAAGAGACCCAGTACTTC. The whole variable domain, filled in from reference TRBV5-1 and TRBJ2-5, reads KAGVTQTPRYLIKTRGQQVTLSCSPISGHRSVSWYQQTPGQGLQFLFEYFSETQRNKGNFPGRFSGRQFSNSRSEMNVSTLELGDSALYLCASRSDWKETQYFGPGTRLLVL.

The CDR3 region has the DNA TGTGCCATCAGTGTAGATACAGATACGCAGTATTTT. The encoded protein is CAISVDTDTQYF. This rearrangement joins TRBV10-3 to TRBJ2-3; no clear D gene. The V end was cut by 4 bases, the J end by 3 bases, with 5 bases between. Germline CDR1 reads ENHRY; CDR2 reads SYGVKD. The CDR3 is 12 amino acids.

This chain connects TRBV18 to TRBJ2-5; perhaps TRBD1 as D (5 bases). Trimming pared 3 bases from V and 0 bases from J, leaving 14 bases between. The CDR3 consists of 16 residues. Germline values: CDR1 KGHSH, CDR2 LQKENI. The CDR3 DNA is TGTGCCAGCTCACCTAGACAGAACCCGTACCAAGAGACCCAGTACTTC. This sequence encodes CASSPRQNPYQETQYF.

The genes are TRBV18 and TRBJ1-1; D ambiguous. Deletions cut 3 bases from V and 5 bases from J, with 13 bases between. This CDR3 spans 14 amino acids. CDR1 is KGHSH and CDR2 is LQKENI in the germline V gene. The DNA for the CDR3 is TGTGCCAGCTCACCTTTCCTTGAGAGGACTGAAGCTTTCTTT. This encodes CASSPFLERTEAFF.

The chain has TRBV27 and TRBJ1-6; 7 positions match TRBD1. This CDR3 spans 15 amino acids. Germline CDR1 reads MNHEY; CDR2 reads SMNVEV (reference sequence). V was pared by 5 bases and J by 8 bases, with 9 bases of the junction left unmatched. The CDR3 protein is CASSPRDSSHSPLHF. The CDR3 nucleotides read TGTGCCAGCAGTCCCCGGGACAGTTCTCATTCACCCCTCCACTTT.

The chain joins TRBV5-1 to TRBJ2-4; 9 nucleotides match TRBD1. The CDR3 contains 14 residues. The ends lost 3 bases at V and 6 bases at J; junction bases unmatched: 4. Germline V gene sequence: CDR1 SGHRS, CDR2 YFSETQ. The CDR3 spells CASSSGTGRNIQYF. The CDR3 bases are TGCGCCAGCAGCTCCGGGACAGGGAGAAACATTCAGTACTTC.

The chain employs TRBV19 and TRBJ2-2; D might be TRBD2 (5 bases). The CDR3 covers 17 residues. The germline V gene has CDR1 LNHDA and CDR2 SQIVND (reference sequence). The V gene lost 2 bases and the J gene lost 1 base, with 14 bases spanning the gap. CDR3 DNA: TGTGCCAGTAGTATAAGAAAGGGCGGAGGGAACACCGGGGAGCTGTTTTTT. It translates to CASSIRKGGGNTGELFF.

Only one count was recorded for this clone. V is TRBV19 and J is TRBJ2-1; 7 positions agree with TRBD1. Germline V lookup: CDR1 LNHDA, CDR2 SQIVND (reference sequence). V trimming: 8 bases; J trimming: 0 bases; junction bases outside the gene matches: 13. The CDR3 length is 17 residues. The CDR3 DNA reads TGTGCCAGTTCCCGTATTCCCCGGGACAGCTCCTACAATGAGCAGTTCTTC. This codes for CASSRIPRDSSYNEQFF.

This chain uses TRBV29-1 with TRBJ1-5, with 11 bases aligning to TRBD1. V was clipped by 4 bases and J by 6 bases; unmatched bases: 8. The CDR3 length is 15 residues. CDR1 and CDR2 (germline): SQVTM, ANQGSEA. This CDR3 is CSVGGTGGLSQPQHF. CDR3 nucleotides: TGCAGCGTTGGAGGGACAGGGGGGTTGAGTCAGCCCCAGCATTTT.

The rearrangement uses TRBV4-2 and TRBJ1-2, with D tentatively TRBD1 (5 bases). Germline CDR1 is LGHNA and CDR2 is YNFKEQ. This CDR3 has 17 residues. Trimming shortened V by 0 bases and J by 0 bases, and 14 bases separated the two germline ends. CDR3 in amino acids: CASSQDDTGSANYGYTF. CDR3 DNA: TGTGCCAGCAGCCAAGATGACACAGGCTCAGCTAACTATGGCTACACCTTC.

V usage is TRBV3-1 (or the pseudogene TRBV3-2) and J usage is TRBJ1-1; weak D call: TRBD1 (6 bases). V lost 1 base and J 0 bases, leaving 12 bases between the germline ends. There are 16 residues in the CDR3. The germline V gene has CDR1 LGHDT and CDR2 YNNKEL (reference sequence). The CDR3 spells CASSQGGPGVNTEAFF. Written as DNA, the CDR3 is TGTGCCAGCAGCCAAGGGGGGCCAGGGGTGAACACTGAAGCTTTCTTT.

The chain carries TRBV5-1 and TRBJ2-3; 7 bases are a match to TRBD2. The germline gives CDR1 SGHRS, CDR2 YFSETQ. This CDR3 has 15 residues. J lost 1 base, V lost 2 bases, and 4 bases had no gene match. The CDR3 loop reads CASSLRGVGTDTQYF. The CDR3, as DNA: TGCGCCAGCAGCTTACGGGGGGTGGGCACAGATACGCAGTATTTT. The whole variable domain, remainder taken from reference TRBV5-1 and TRBJ2-3, is KAGVTQTPRYLIKTRGQQVTLSCSPISGHRSVSWYQQTPGQGLQFLFEYFSETQRNKGNFPGRFSGRQFSNSRSEMNVSTLELGDSALYLCASSLRGVGTDTQYFGPGTRLTVL.

The gene calls are TRBV5-1 and TRBJ2-1; 10 bases line up with TRBD2. From germline, CDR1 is SGHRS and CDR2 YFSETQ. The CDR3 has 15 amino acids. V dropped 4 bases and J dropped 7; count of bases not matched to a gene: 8. CDR3 bases: TGCGCCAGCAGCGTCGCCGGGACTAGCGAGAATGAGCAGTTCTTC. Protein product: CASSVAGTSENEQFF.

The chain uses TRBV3-1 (or the pseudogene TRBV3-2) and TRBJ1-1, with 7 nucleotides matching TRBD1. V was clipped by 4 bases and J by 4 bases; unmatched bases: 6. The germline CDR1 and CDR2 sequences are LGHDT and YNNKEL (reference sequence). This CDR3 contains 14 residues. The CDR3 sequence is CASSRTQGLTEAFF. CDR3 sequence (DNA): TGTGCCAGCAGCCGAACACAGGGGCTCACTGAAGCTTTCTTT.